This TCR beta chain was documented in a study of blood T cell repertoires in COVID-19. The overall study: Whether acute or convalescent, the COVID-19 samples came from the United States, Italy and Spain. PBMCs, B-cell-depleted T cells, or T cells provided the cDNA or gDNA that made up the material.

Source study methods: Estimates of nucleated cell counts were drawn from the amplification of reference gene primers. Clones were sequenced by immunoSEQ multiplex PCR, and TCRdb holds only the in-frame ones, with some missing. V and J calls and clone size are copied from that table; D and trimming were computed from the DNA. The sample records approximately 65,000 clones, about 80% being singletons. CDR3 length: 16 residues. Per germline, CDR1 LGHDT and CDR2 YNNKEL (reference sequence). Trimming stripped 0 bases from V and 2 bases from J, with 14 bases between. This receptor was obtained from a human donor in a cohort sampled during active COVID-19. The specimen sequenced was peripheral blood. The V gene is TRBV3-1 (or the pseudogene TRBV3-2), the J gene TRBJ2-7; D may be TRBD2 (6 bases). The CDR3 here is CASSQDWRGRAYEQYF. CDR3 bases: TGTGCCAGCAGCCAAGATTGGAGGGGTAGGGCCTACGAGCAGTACTTC.